A single sample gave rise to the 24 T cell receptor beta chains below, sequenced in a study of T-cell reconstitution after alpha-beta-depleted transplantation in children. Using unique molecular identifiers, the investigators prepared the TCRbeta library. In TCRdb, the PCR reads were re-called with MiXCR into one record per CDR3 protein. Seen here are 670,000 or so distinct CDR3 sequences, about an eighth observed once, and the top ten hold around 0.79%. Sequences were derived from PBMCs, sampled before TCRalphabeta/CD19-depleted stem cell transplant. Receptor source: a girl aged 2-15 years with congenital amegakaryocytic thrombocytopenia, due to receive a stem cell transplant.

This clonotype was counted only a few times. The chain couples TRBV4-1 to TRBJ2-3; 9 bases are a match to TRBD2. CDR1 and CDR2 from the germline V gene are MGHRA and YSYEKL. The CDR3 length is 19 residues. J gave up 8 bases and V 1 base, and 19 bases lay outside the gene matches. In DNA, the CDR3 is TGCGCCAGCAGCCAAGTCGCCCTGGCCGGGACTAGCCTAGTTGGTACGCAGTATTTT. This gives the protein CASSQVALAGTSLVGTQYF.

V is TRBV29-1 and J is TRBJ2-2, with a tentative D call TRBD1 (6 bases). The CDR3 runs to 13 residues. Germline CDR1 SQVTM, CDR2 ANQGSEA. Trimming pared 7 bases from V and 4 bases from J, leaving 13 bases between. CDR3 sequence reads: CSAGQLVTGELFF. CDR3 nucleotides: TGCAGCGCCGGACAGCTGGTCACCGGGGAGCTGTTTTTT.

On this clonotype itself: A read error is possible here, since a much larger clone lies one base away. The chain uses TRBV12-3 or TRBV12-4 and TRBJ1-2; D is undetermined. Trimming shortened V by 6 bases and J by 4 bases, and 12 bases separated the two germline ends. The CDR3 runs 13 residues. The CDR3 loop reads CASSEKSGYGYTF. The CDR3, as DNA: TGTGCCAGCAGCGAGAAATCGGGCTATGGCTACACCTTC.

V gene TRBV4-2 combines with J gene TRBJ2-5; no firm D call. The CDR3 is made up of 12 amino acids. Looked up from germline, CDR1 is LGHNA and CDR2 is YNFKEQ. The ends were cut back, 1 base at V and 7 bases at J, with 7 bases in the middle. The CDR3 coding sequence is TGTGCCAGCAGCCAAGGTGATGGGACCCAGTACTTC. It encodes CASSQGDGTQYF.

This chain connects TRBV5-1 to TRBJ2-2; D remains ambiguous. Per the germline V gene, CDR1 is SGHRS and CDR2 is YFSETQ. V lost 4 bases and J 3 bases, leaving 10 bases between the germline ends. CDR3 length: 14 amino acids. The CDR3 coding sequence is TGCGCCAGCAGCCAAAGCGTTGACACCGGGGAGCTGTTTTTT. Translated, it gives CASSQSVDTGELFF.

This clonotype occurred many times. The V and J genes are TRBV10-3 and TRBJ1-2; tentatively, D is TRBD1 (5 bases). The V end lost 3 bases, the J end lost 8 bases, and 22 bases lay between the germline ends. Per germline, CDR1 ENHRY and CDR2 SYGVKD. This CDR3 region has 16 residues. The CDR3 protein is CAISEYFSGDVSGYTF. As DNA, the CDR3 is TGTGCCATCAGTGAATACTTTTCGGGGGACGTAAGCGGCTACACCTTC.

This clonotype came up once. The rearrangement uses TRBV27 and TRBJ2-1; 7 bases match TRBD2. Germline V gene lookup returns CDR1 MNHEY and CDR2 SMNVEV (reference sequence). The trim removed 8 bases at V and 5 bases at J, leaving 9 bases unmatched. This CDR3 region has 14 residues. CDR3 bases: TGTGCCAGCGGAACCGGCAGCGGGAACAATGAGCAGTTCTTC. Residues: CASGTGSGNNEQFF.

The V and J genes are TRBV6-1 and TRBJ1-2; TRBD1 aligns across 11 bases. The J segment lost 7 bases and the V segment lost 4 bases, leaving 5 bases of the junction unmatched. Germline V lookup: CDR1 MNHNS, CDR2 SASEGT. The CDR3 sequence is 14 residues long. The CDR3 here is CASSGTGQGGGYTF. In nucleotides, the CDR3 is TGTGCCAGCAGTGGTACGGGACAGGGGGGTGGCTACACCTTC.

Ten or more counts support this clonotype. The chain combines TRBV24-1 with TRBJ2-1, with TRBD1 as a possible D gene (6 bases). The V gene lost 4 bases and the J gene lost 7 bases, with 10 bases spanning the gap. The CDR3 consists of 13 residues. Germline V CDR1 and CDR2: KGHDR, SFDVKD. This chain's CDR3 is CATSDPTGNEQFF. The CDR3 coding sequence is TGTGCCACCAGTGACCCGACAGGAAATGAGCAGTTCTTC.

The chain recombines TRBV12-3 or TRBV12-4 with TRBJ2-1; D uncertain. The CDR3 sequence is 10 residues long. V was pared by 10 bases and J by 9 bases, with 10 bases between. CDR3 in DNA: TGTGCCACCCACTCGGGTGAGCAGTTCTTC. Translating it yields CATHSGEQFF.

The chain uses TRBV10-3 and TRBJ1-1; no clear D gene. With 2 bases removed from V and 3 bases from J, the gap between germline ends came to 7 bases. CDR1 and CDR2 from the germline V gene are ENHRY and SYGVKD. There are 13 residues in the CDR3. This chain's CDR3 is CAISEKEYTEAFF. The CDR3 DNA reads as TGTGCCATCAGTGAGAAGGAATACACTGAAGCTTTCTTT.

A few counts support this clonotype. The rearrangement joins TRBV5-1 to TRBJ2-3, with unresolved D. The length of the CDR3 is 15 residues. Trimming stripped 1 base from V and 2 bases from J, with 11 bases between. The germline V gene has CDR1 SGHRS and CDR2 YFSETQ. The CDR3 sequence: CASSLMAEITDTQYF. In nucleotides, the CDR3 is TGCGCCAGCAGCTTGATGGCGGAGATCACAGATACGCAGTATTTT.

This clonotype was detected only a few times. The CDR3 region has the DNA TGTGCCGGGACAGGGAATACAAACATTCAGTACTTC. Translating gives CAGTGNTNIQYF. This rearrangement joins TRBV30 to TRBJ2-4; 9 bases are a match to TRBD1. The CDR3 runs 12 residues. V was clipped by 8 bases and J by 6 bases; unmatched bases: 5. Per germline, CDR1 GTSNPN and CDR2 SVGIG (reference sequence).

There are many counts of this clonotype. This chain joins TRBV20-1 and TRBJ2-7, with D perhaps being TRBD1 or TRBD2 (6 bases each). V dropped 5 bases and J dropped 5 bases, with 16 bases sitting between them. The CDR3 runs to 13 residues. Germline V gene data show CDR1 as DFQATT and CDR2 as SNEGSKA (reference sequence). CDR3 nucleotide sequence: TGCAGTGCTCTAGGGACAAGGAGGGACGAGCAGTACTTC. Its translation is CSALGTRRDEQYF.

The chain carries TRBV20-1 and TRBJ2-1; D might be TRBD1 (5 bases). V was cut by 3 bases and J by 3 bases, with 12 bases left in between. In germline, CDR1 is DFQATT, CDR2 SNEGSKA (reference sequence). There are 14 residues in the CDR3. The DNA of the CDR3 is TGCAGTGCTAGGGGGCCAGGCAACTACAATGAGCAGTTCTTC. Protein: CSARGPGNYNEQFF.

This clonotype came up many times. The rearrangement joins TRBV4-1 to TRBJ2-7; tentative D call: TRBD2 (5 bases). The V end lost 0 bases, the J end lost 2 bases, and 14 bases lay between the germline ends. Germline loops: CDR1 MGHRA, CDR2 YSYEKL. This CDR3 region has 16 residues. CDR3 DNA sequence: TGCGCCAGCAGCCAAGATCACATACTAGGGACCTACGAGCAGTACTTC. Residues: CASSQDHILGTYEQYF.

V usage is TRBV5-1 and J usage is TRBJ2-1, with 7 bases that match TRBD2. CDR3 length: 15 amino acids. Trimming removed 2 bases from V and 8 bases from J; junction bases left unmatched: 10. CDR1 and CDR2 from the germline V gene are SGHRS and YFSETQ. CDR3: CASSLGLDPLHEQFF. The CDR3 region has the DNA TGCGCCAGCAGCTTAGGACTAGACCCCCTACATGAGCAGTTCTTC. The complete variable domain, with remaining parts taken from reference TRBV5-1 and TRBJ2-1, reads KAGVTQTPRYLIKTRGQQVTLSCSPISGHRSVSWYQQTPGQGLQFLFEYFSETQRNKGNFPGRFSGRQFSNSRSEMNVSTLELGDSALYLCASSLGLDPLHEQFFGPGTRLTVL.

This clonotype was seen at least ten times. The V gene is TRBV20-1, the J gene TRBJ2-7; D may correspond to TRBD1 or TRBD2 (5 bases each). Looked up from germline, CDR1 is DFQATT and CDR2 is SNEGSKA (reference sequence). There are 14 residues in the CDR3. V was pared by 1 base and J by 2 bases, with 12 bases between. The CDR3 sequence is CSARVRGETYEQYF. The CDR3 nucleotides are TGCAGTGCTAGAGTTCGAGGGGAAACCTACGAGCAGTACTTC.

This clonotype came up many times. This chain connects TRBV9 to TRBJ2-3, with no clear D. The germline CDR1 and CDR2 sequences are SGDLS and YYNGEE. Trimming shortened V by 3 bases and J by 1 base, and 9 bases separated the two germline ends. The CDR3 runs 14 residues. This CDR3 is CASSAPSRTDTQYF. DNA for the CDR3: TGTGCCAGCAGCGCCCCGTCACGCACAGATACGCAGTATTTT.

This clonotype appeared a few times. The rearrangement uses TRBV3-1 and TRBJ2-1; perhaps TRBD1 as D (5 bases). V lost 5 bases, J lost 5 bases, and 13 bases lay in between. The CDR3 has 14 residues. From germline, CDR1 is LGHDT and CDR2 YNNKEL (reference sequence). The CDR3: CASSGATPNNEQFF. For the CDR3, the DNA is TGTGCCAGCAGCGGGGCGACTCCGAACAATGAGCAGTTCTTC.

The chain combines TRBV29-1 with TRBJ2-6; D call uncertain. Germline assignment: CDR1 SQVTM and CDR2 ANQGSEA. The V gene lost 3 bases and the J gene lost 0 bases, with 6 bases spanning the gap. The CDR3 has 14 residues. CDR3 bases: TGCAGCGTTGAGGACCTCTCTGGGGCCAACGTCCTGACTTTC. It translates to CSVEDLSGANVLTF.

This clonotype was observed a few times. The V call is TRBV5-1, the J call TRBJ2-7; D unclear. The CDR3 sequence is 15 residues long. Looked up from germline, CDR1 is SGHRS and CDR2 is YFSETQ. With 0 bases removed from V and 7 bases from J, the gap between germline ends came to 17 bases. DNA for the CDR3: TGCGCCAGCAGCTTGGGTACTATAGTCGACCGGGAGCAGTACTTC. Translation gives CASSLGTIVDREQYF.

At least ten counts were recorded for this clonotype. The chain combines TRBV6-1 with TRBJ1-5; TRBD1 matches 8 bases. Looked up from germline, CDR1 is MNHNS and CDR2 is SASEGT. The CDR3 consists of 13 residues. The V gene end was trimmed by 6 bases and the J gene end by 4 bases; junction bases not matched to a gene: 2. Here the CDR3 DNA reads TGTGCCAGCAGCCGGACAGGGAATCAGCCCCAGCATTTT. It codes for CASSRTGNQPQHF.

Ten or more counts support this clonotype. V usage is TRBV12-3 or TRBV12-4 and J usage is TRBJ2-7; 7 nucleotides line up with TRBD2. CDR3 length: 14 residues. J lost 5 bases, V lost 0 bases, and 4 bases had no gene match. This CDR3 is CASSLAGGPHEQYF. CDR3 DNA: TGTGCCAGCAGTTTAGCGGGAGGGCCCCACGAGCAGTACTTC.